This T cell receptor (beta chain) was identified in a study of molecular identifiers for immune sequencing clone quantification. With regard to this clonotype: This may arise from a read error, as a much more abundant clone is one base away.

TCRdb re-analysed the PCR reads in MiXCR, keeping a single row per CDR3 protein. The table has fewer than 45,000 distinct CDR3 sequences, about 24% seen once; the top ten hold around 0.97%. The CDR3 is 15 residues long. Libraries used roughly 20,000 to 1,100,000 sorted naive CD8 T cells and 10%, 30% or 50% RNA input. The specimen sequenced was naive CD8+ T cells from blood, with Jurkat cell RNA spiked in. Subset specified: FACS-sorted CD8+CD4-CCR7+CD45RA+ naive T cells. The source is a human donor in good health. Some libraries in this study had Jurkat cell RNA spiked in. This sequence joins TRBV12-3 or TRBV12-4 and TRBJ2-2, with D possibly TRBD2 on 6 matching bases. CDR3 loop: CASSTGGLNIGELFF. The CDR3 region has the DNA TGTGCCAGCAGTACAGGAGGGCTTAACATCGGGGAGCTGTTTTTT.